Below are 12 T cell receptor beta chains sequenced from a single sample in a study of T cell repertoires in cytomegalovirus infection. TCRdb analysed the reads with MiXCR anew, one entry per CDR3 protein. The sample contains 150,000 to 200,000 distinct CDR3 sequences, 17% of which appear only once. The sequenced material came from CD8+ T cells from PBMCs. These receptors were obtained from a human donor in good health (CMV status not recorded). Some clones in this sample may be carry-over from other donors' samples.

The V and J genes are TRBV28 and TRBJ2-7; D possibly corresponds to TRBD1 (6 bases). From germline, CDR1 is MDHEN and CDR2 SYDVKM. There are 15 residues in the CDR3. Trimming stripped 3 bases from V and 3 bases from J, with 15 bases between. The CDR3 loop is CASSLNPGQNYEQYF. As DNA, the CDR3 is TGTGCCAGCAGTTTGAATCCGGGACAAAACTACGAGCAGTACTTC.

The chain joins TRBV6-6 to TRBJ2-5; D is possibly TRBD1 (6 bases). Trimming took 10 bases from V and 5 from J, leaving 20 bases between them. The V gene's germline CDR1 is MNHNY and CDR2 SVGAGI (reference sequence). This CDR3 contains 14 residues. The CDR3 loop is CATIRDTTSETQYF. The CDR3 nucleotides are TGTGCCACCATCCGGGACACAACTTCCGAGACCCAGTACTTC.

The CDR3 spells CSVTPSAETQYF. CDR3 nucleotide sequence: TGCAGCGTTACCCCGAGCGCGGAGACCCAGTACTTC. This chain connects TRBV29-1 to TRBJ2-5, with D unclear. The V gene's germline CDR1 is SQVTM and CDR2 ANQGSEA. The CDR3 loop spans 12 amino acids. Trimming removed 5 bases at V and 5 bases at J, with 12 bases between.

This clonotype was observed a few times. This chain joins TRBV7-6 and TRBJ1-3; the D is unclear. V lost 5 bases to trimming and J lost 1 base, with 12 bases between them. This CDR3 is 15 amino acids long. CDR1 and CDR2 (germline): SGHVS, FNYEAQ. The CDR3 is CASSPDRSSGNTIYF. Here the CDR3 DNA reads TGTGCCAGCAGCCCCGATCGCTCGTCTGGAAACACCATATATTTT.

In its sample, this clonotype was seen a few times. The V gene is TRBV29-1, the J gene TRBJ1-3; 8 bases match TRBD1. CDR1 SQVTM and CDR2 ANQGSEA come from the germline V gene. J gave up 3 bases and V 0 bases, and 7 bases lay outside the gene matches. This CDR3 comprises 16 residues. CDR3 loop: CSVEDPKDRVGNTIYF. The CDR3 region has the DNA TGCAGCGTTGAAGATCCTAAGGACAGGGTTGGAAACACCATATATTTT.

Ten or more counts support this clonotype. This chain uses TRBV7-8 with TRBJ2-6; D call uncertain. V shed 5 bases and J shed 0 bases, with 8 bases lying between them. The CDR3 has 15 amino acids. The germline CDR1 and CDR2 sequences are SGHVS and FQNEAQ. CDR3 residues: CASSPSNSGANVLTF. The DNA for the CDR3 is TGTGCCAGCAGCCCCTCTAACTCTGGGGCCAACGTCCTGACTTTC.

The chain joins TRBV24-1 to TRBJ2-1, with TRBD2 as a possible D gene (5 bases). Germline V gene data show CDR1 as KGHDR and CDR2 as SFDVKD. V was clipped by 0 bases and J by 5 bases, with 13 bases between them. The CDR3 spans 16 residues. CDR3 DNA: TGTGCCACCAGTGATTTGATGAGCGGCCCGAACAATGAGCAGTTCTTC. Translated, it gives CATSDLMSGPNNEQFF.

This clonotype has just a few counts. This may stem from a read error, because a much larger clone lies one nucleotide away. This chain connects TRBV7-6 to TRBJ2-6; D remains unclear. CDR1 SGHVS and CDR2 FNYEAQ come from the germline V gene. Trimming removed 1 base at V and 0 bases at J, with 4 bases between. The CDR3 is 15 residues long. CDR3: CASSLGGSGANVLTF. For the CDR3, the DNA is TGTGCCAGCAGCTTAGGCGGCTCTGGGGCCAACGTCCTGACTTTC. Full variable domain (rest looked up from reference TRBV7-6 and TRBJ2-6): GAGVSQSPRYKVTKRGQDVALRCDPISGHVSLYWYRQALGQGPEFLTYFNYEAQQDKSGLPNDRFSAERPEGSISTLTIQRTEQRDSAMYRCASSLGGSGANVLTFGAGSRLTVL.

This clonotype was recorded a few times. This rearrangement joins TRBV7-2 to TRBJ1-2; possible D gene TRBD1, 5 bases. The CDR3 consists of 12 residues. Trimming shortened V by 7 bases and J by 9 bases, and 15 bases separated the two germline ends. Germline-derived CDR1 and CDR2 are SGHTA and FQGNSA. The CDR3 sequence: CASISSWGRYTF. CDR3 nucleotide sequence: TGTGCCAGCATTTCCAGTTGGGGCCGCTACACCTTC.

V is TRBV29-1 and J is TRBJ1-2; TRBD1 matches 7 bases. In germline, CDR1 is SQVTM, CDR2 ANQGSEA. V lost 4 bases and J lost 4; bases outside the gene matches: 6. The CDR3 has 13 amino acids. The CDR3 sequence: CSVVTGDAYGYTF. The CDR3 DNA sequence: TGCAGCGTTGTCACAGGGGATGCCTATGGCTACACCTTC.

There are a few counts of this clonotype. The chain links TRBV28 to TRBJ1-1; tentative D call: TRBD1 (6 bases). Germline-derived CDR1 and CDR2 are MDHEN and SYDVKM. Trimming removed 11 bases at V and 6 bases at J, with 13 bases between. The CDR3 is 11 amino acids. The CDR3 nucleotides read TGTGCCGTTACAGGGCCCCCTGAAGCTTTCTTT. Amino acids: CAVTGPPEAFF.

Only a few counts were recorded for this clonotype. This rearrangement joins TRBV7-6 to TRBJ2-2; either TRBD1 or TRBD2 may fit D (6 bases each). Per germline, CDR1 SGHVS and CDR2 FNYEAQ. The CDR3 totals 16 residues. V was shortened by 5 bases and J by 4 bases, with 17 bases between the two germline ends. CDR3 sequence (DNA): TGTGCCAGCAGCCCGACGACAAGGGGGGTCACCGGGGAGCTGTTTTTT. Translated, it gives CASSPTTRGVTGELFF.